This TCR beta chain was found in a study of blood T cell repertoires in COVID-19. In germline, CDR1 is MGHRA, CDR2 YSYEKL. V dropped 2 bases and J dropped 0 bases, with 7 bases sitting between them. The CDR3 totals 14 residues. Sequencing used immunoSEQ multiplex PCR; TCRdb keeps in-frame clones, though not all of them. The table has about 150,000 clones, about 90% seen once; the top ten hold over 0.45%. This chain connects TRBV4-1 to TRBJ2-5; possible D gene TRBD2, 5 bases. The clonotype was recovered from a man aged 50-60 years with acute or convalescent COVID-19. The sample was peripheral blood. The CDR3 DNA sequence: TGCGCCAGCAGCCAATCTAGCAACCAAGAGACCCAGTACTTC. Its translation is CASSQSSNQETQYF.